Sequencing of this T cell receptor (beta chain) was carried out in a study of blood T cell repertoires in COVID-19. Study at large: The United States, Italy and Spain were the sources of the acute and convalescent COVID-19 samples. From T cells, B-cell-depleted T cells, or PBMCs came the material, which was cDNA or gDNA.

As handled by the study authors: Amplified reference gene primers provided the basis for estimating nucleated cell counts. The repertoire was sequenced with immunoSEQ multiplex PCR; TCRdb's copy has only in-frame clones and lacks some. The V and J calls and the clone size are those of that table, but D and trimming were determined from the DNA. In the table there are 100,000 to 150,000 clones, approximately 90% of which are singletons. This clone has just a few counts. Sample: peripheral blood. This TCR derives from a man in his forties or fifties with acute or convalescent COVID-19.

This CDR3 reads CASSLVADEQFF. CDR3 DNA: TGCGCCAGCAGCTTAGTAGCGGATGAGCAGTTCTTC. The V gene is TRBV5-1, the J gene TRBJ2-1; perhaps TRBD2 as D (6 bases). V was shortened by 2 bases and J by 8 bases, with 8 bases between the two germline ends. The CDR3 is 12 amino acids. Germline loops: CDR1 SGHRS, CDR2 YFSETQ.